These 3 T cell receptor beta chains originate from one sample sequenced in a study of shared clonotypes between healthy human individuals. Assay used: immunoSEQ multiplex PCR; TCRdb lists only in-frame clones, some missing. The repertoire holds about 770,000 clones, with roughly two thirds as singletons. Sequenced: memory CD4+ T cells sorted from blood. The subset was: CD45RA-negative fraction. These receptors came from a woman in her thirties in good health.

The V and J genes are TRBV11-2 and TRBJ2-2; 12 positions agree with TRBD2. Trimming removed 5 bases from V and 6 bases from J; junction bases left unmatched: 7. Germline V lookup: CDR1 SGHAT, CDR2 FQNNGV. This CDR3 contains 16 residues. The CDR3 nucleotides read TGTGCCAGCAGCAGCGGACTAGCGGGGAGATCCGGGGAGCTGTTTTTT. It yields the protein CASSSGLAGRSGELFF.

This chain joins TRBV7-9 and TRBJ2-1, with TRBD1 matching 12 bases. V lost 5 bases and J lost 5; bases outside the gene matches: 7. The CDR3 runs to 16 residues. CDR1 is SEHNR, CDR2 FQNEAQ, per germline (reference sequence). In DNA form, the CDR3 reads TGTGCCAGCAGCCCCACCGGGACAGGGGGCCACAATGAGCAGTTCTTC. The encoded protein is CASSPTGTGGHNEQFF. The variable domain in full, completed from reference TRBV7-9 and TRBJ2-1, reads DTGVSQNPRHKITKRGQNVTFRCDPISEHNRLYWYRQTLGQGPEFLTYFQNEAQLEKSRLLSDRFSAERPKGSFSTLEIQRTEQGDSAMYLCASSPTGTGGHNEQFFGPGTRLTVL.

The rearrangement joins TRBV2 to TRBJ2-5; D not resolved. CDR1 is SNHLY, CDR2 FYNNEI, per germline. This CDR3 region has 13 residues. Trimming left V 7 bases short and J 3 bases short, with 12 bases between. In DNA, the CDR3 is TGTGCCAGCAAGGTCAGAGTGAAAGAGACCCAGTACTTC. Translating it yields CASKVRVKETQYF.